What follows are 22 T cell receptor beta chains derived from one specimen sequenced in a study of PD-1 blockade in mismatch repair-deficient tumors. Produced via immunoSEQ multiplex PCR; TCRdb's table is partial and in-frame only. The sample holds about 51,000 clones; 78% are singletons and the top ten take more than 2.5%. The material was peripheral blood, obtained 4 weeks after starting pembrolizumab. These receptors came from an adult with mismatch repair-deficient cancer.

The chain joins TRBV18 to TRBJ2-2, with D possibly being TRBD1 (5 bases). The CDR3 sequence is 13 residues long. Trimming left V 3 bases short and J 4 bases short, with 6 bases between. Germline lookup yields CDR1 KGHSH and CDR2 LQKENI. The CDR3 DNA is TGTGCCAGCTCACCCCAGGGCACCGGGGAGCTGTTTTTT. Encoded protein: CASSPQGTGELFF.

J is TRBJ2-5 and V is TRBV7-2; 9 bases match TRBD1. The CDR3 has 16 residues. J gave up 5 bases and V 2 bases, and 9 bases lay outside the gene matches. Germline assignment: CDR1 SGHTA and CDR2 FQGNSA. In DNA, the CDR3 is TGTGCCAGCAGCTTAAGGGGACAGGGTAGTCGGGAGACCCAGTACTTC. It specifies CASSLRGQGSRETQYF.

The gene calls are TRBV5-1 and TRBJ2-2; no clear D. CDR3 length equals 14 residues. CDR1 is SGHRS and CDR2 is YFSETQ in the germline V gene. V was trimmed by 3 bases and J by 3 bases, leaving 9 bases between them. The CDR3 spells CASSSQPDTGELFF. The CDR3 region has the DNA TGCGCCAGCAGCTCGCAGCCTGACACCGGGGAGCTGTTTTTT.

V usage is TRBV27 and J usage is TRBJ2-5; perhaps TRBD1 as D (5 bases). Trimming took off 5 bases at V and 3 bases at J, with 10 bases between the two ends. The CDR3 spans 13 residues. Germline CDR1 and CDR2: MNHEY and SMNVEV (reference sequence). CDR3 protein: CASSGAGEETQYF. In nucleotides, the CDR3 is TGTGCCAGCAGTGGGGCAGGAGAAGAGACCCAGTACTTC.

J is TRBJ2-5 and V is TRBV5-1, with no clear D. The CDR3 is 12 amino acids. Germline CDR1 SGHRS, CDR2 YFSETQ. The V end lost 4 bases, the J end lost 2 bases, and 6 bases lay between the germline ends. The CDR3: CASSTLQETQYF. The CDR3 DNA reads TGCGCCAGCAGCACATTACAAGAGACCCAGTACTTC.

This clone occurred once. CDR3 protein: CARRLAGADTQYF. The DNA for the CDR3 is TGTGCCAGACGACTAGCGGGAGCAGATACGCAGTATTTT. The chain combines TRBV19 with TRBJ2-3; 12 positions agree with TRBD2. Germline V gene data show CDR1 as LNHDA and CDR2 as SQIVND (reference sequence). The CDR3 runs to 13 residues. Trimming cost V 9 bases and J 4 bases; bases outside gene matches: 2. The whole variable domain, remainder taken from reference TRBV19 and TRBJ2-3, is DGGITQSPKYLFRKEGQNVTLSCEQNLNHDAMYWYRQDPGQGLRLIYYSQIVNDFQKGDIAEGYSVSREKKESFPLTVTSAQKNPTAFYLCARRLAGADTQYFGPGTRLTVL.

This chain connects TRBV6-1 to TRBJ1-1, with 8 bases aligning to TRBD1. V lost 6 bases to trimming and J lost 3 bases; unmatched junction nucleotides: 3. Germline CDR1 reads MNHNS; CDR2 reads SASEGT. The CDR3 contains 13 residues. The CDR3 region is CASRGTGYTEAFF. As DNA, the CDR3 is TGTGCCAGCAGGGGGACAGGCTACACTGAAGCTTTCTTT.

The CDR3 sequence is CAIRAGGPDEQFF. The CDR3 coding sequence is TGTGCCATCCGAGCGGGAGGGCCAGATGAGCAGTTCTTC. This sequence joins TRBV10-3 and TRBJ2-1, with TRBD2 identical over 10 bases. Trimming removed 8 bases from V and 8 bases from J; junction bases left unmatched: 6. The CDR3 runs to 13 residues. Germline CDR1 ENHRY, CDR2 SYGVKD.

Only a few counts were recorded for this clone. The rearrangement joins TRBV11-2 to TRBJ1-5; no definite D call. The V end was cut by 5 bases, the J end by 0 bases, with 11 bases between. Germline V gene sequence: CDR1 SGHAT, CDR2 FQNNGV. The CDR3 contains 15 residues. The CDR3 spells CASSPDTYSNQPQHF. The CDR3 coding sequence is TGTGCCAGCAGCCCCGACACCTATAGCAATCAGCCCCAGCATTTT.

This clone was found a few times. This chain uses TRBV4-2 with TRBJ1-5; D is ambiguous. CDR1 and CDR2 (germline): LGHNA, YNFKEQ. CDR3 length: 14 amino acids. V shed 1 base and J shed 4 bases, with 8 bases lying between them. This chain's CDR3 is CASSQVQLNQPQHF. The CDR3 DNA sequence: TGTGCCAGCAGCCAAGTACAGTTAAATCAGCCCCAGCATTTT.

This clone was detected a few times. The chain carries TRBV19 and TRBJ1-3; D unresolved. The CDR3 runs to 12 residues. V was pared by 10 bases and J by 2 bases, with 9 bases between. The germline V gene encodes CDR1 LNHDA and CDR2 SQIVND (reference sequence). The CDR3 loop reads CATKSTGNTIYF. For the CDR3, the DNA is TGTGCCACCAAATCCACTGGAAACACCATATATTTT.

The chain is built from TRBV11-2 and TRBJ2-7, with 10 bases fitting TRBD2. Germline CDR1 SGHAT, CDR2 FQNNGV. CDR3 length equals 15 residues. V lost 3 bases to trimming and J lost 5 bases; unmatched junction nucleotides: 7. DNA of the CDR3: TGTGCCAGCAGCTTGGAAGCGGGAGGGCTCCACGAGCAGTACTTC. Protein: CASSLEAGGLHEQYF. Looking up the rest from reference TRBV11-2 and TRBJ2-7 gives the full variable domain: EAGVAQSPRYKIIEKRQSVAFWCNPISGHATLYWYQQILGQGPKLLIQFQNNGVVDDSQLPKDRFSAERLKGVDSTLKIQPAKLEDSAVYLCASSLEAGGLHEQYFGPGTRLTVT.

This clone came up once. The chain carries TRBV6-1 and TRBJ2-7; 11 bases are a match to TRBD1. V gave up 1 base and J gave up 6 bases; unmatched junction bases: 8. Germline loops: CDR1 MNHNS, CDR2 SASEGT. CDR3 length: 16 residues. CDR3 nucleotides: TGTGCCAGCAGTGAAGGTTTGGGGACAGGGGGAAGCGAGCAGTACTTC. Its protein is CASSEGLGTGGSEQYF.

J is TRBJ2-1 and V is TRBV7-9, with D perhaps matching TRBD1 (6 bases). This CDR3 spans 16 amino acids. Germline assignment: CDR1 SEHNR and CDR2 FQNEAQ (reference sequence). Trimming took off 8 bases at V and 0 bases at J, with 17 bases between the two ends. The CDR3 region is CASVDWGPSSYNEQFF. Here the CDR3 DNA reads TGTGCCAGCGTGGATTGGGGGCCGAGCTCCTACAATGAGCAGTTCTTC.

The chain employs TRBV11-2 and TRBJ2-7; no firm D call. With 1 base removed from V and 2 bases from J, the gap between germline ends came to 3 bases. CDR1 SGHAT and CDR2 FQNNGV come from the germline V gene. The length of the CDR3 is 12 residues. CDR3 sequence reads: CASSLGTYEQYF. The CDR3 DNA is TGTGCCAGCAGCTTAGGGACCTACGAGCAGTACTTC.

The sample holds one count of this clone. The genes are TRBV5-5 and TRBJ2-7; TRBD2 might be the D (6 bases). The V gene's germline CDR1 is SGHKS and CDR2 YYEKEE (reference sequence). The V gene lost 1 base and the J gene lost 7 bases, with 12 bases spanning the gap. This CDR3 contains 13 residues. CDR3 nucleotides: TGTGCCAGCAGCTTGTACGGGGAGGAAGAGCAGTACTTC. Translating gives CASSLYGEEEQYF.

This clone is medium-sized in the sample. V usage is TRBV27 and J usage is TRBJ2-2; D might be TRBD1 (5 bases). Trimming shortened V by 2 bases and J by 0 bases, and 10 bases separated the two germline ends. Germline CDR1 is MNHEY and CDR2 is SMNVEV (reference sequence). This CDR3 has 16 amino acids. The chain's CDR3 is CASSLRTQANTGELFF. The CDR3, as DNA: TGTGCCAGCAGTTTACGGACACAGGCGAACACCGGGGAGCTGTTTTTT.

The CDR3 DNA reads as TGTGCCAGCAGCTTAAAGGGACAGGGTCGGGGTGATACGCAGTATTTT. This translates into CASSLKGQGRGDTQYF. The chain employs TRBV7-9 and TRBJ2-3; TRBD1 aligns across 9 bases. CDR1 is SEHNR and CDR2 is FQNEAQ in the germline V gene (reference sequence). The V gene end was trimmed by 2 bases and the J gene end by 6 bases; junction bases not matched to a gene: 9. The CDR3 is 16 amino acids. Based on the CDR3 plus reference TRBV7-9 and TRBJ2-3, the full variable domain is DTGVSQNPRHKITKRGQNVTFRCDPISEHNRLYWYRQTLGQGPEFLTYFQNEAQLEKSRLLSDRFSAERPKGSFSTLEIQRTEQGDSAMYLCASSLKGQGRGDTQYFGPGTRLTVL.

V gene TRBV7-2 combines with J gene TRBJ1-2; 7 bases align to TRBD1. The CDR3 contains 15 residues. Germline V gene data show CDR1 as SGHTA and CDR2 as FQGNSA. V was pared by 5 bases and J by 5 bases, with 11 bases of the junction left unmatched. CDR3 residues: CASSEHRGQTYGYTF. CDR3 nucleotides: TGTGCCAGCAGCGAACATAGGGGACAGACGTATGGCTACACCTTC.

The J gene is TRBJ2-7, the V gene TRBV4-3, with D possibly being TRBD1 (5 bases). The CDR3 contains 14 residues. Germline V CDR1 and CDR2: LGHNA, YSLEER. V dropped 1 base and J dropped 7 bases, with 14 bases sitting between them. The chain's CDR3 is CASSQGPVSGEQYF. Written as DNA, the CDR3 is TGCGCCAGCAGCCAAGGGCCCGTATCAGGGGAGCAGTACTTC.

The CDR3 DNA reads TGTGCCAGCAGCCAAAAGGGACAGCGGGAGCGGTACGAGCAGTACTTC. As protein: CASSQKGQRERYEQYF. The V and J genes are TRBV7-9 and TRBJ2-7, with a weak D call TRBD2 (8 bases). Germline values: CDR1 SEHNR, CDR2 FQNEAQ (reference sequence). The CDR3 runs 16 residues. V lost 5 bases and J 4 bases, leaving 21 bases between the germline ends.

The table lists this clone with a count of one. The J gene is TRBJ2-7, the V gene TRBV5-8; 7 bases match TRBD1. V was pared by 1 base and J by 6 bases, with 7 bases of the junction left unmatched. The germline gives CDR1 SGHTS, CDR2 YDEGEE. The CDR3 extends over 14 amino acids. The CDR3 coding sequence is TGTGCCAGCAGCTTGACCGACAGGGCCAGCGAGCAGTACTTC. Translated, it gives CASSLTDRASEQYF.